This T cell receptor beta chain was captured by sequencing in a study of shared clonotypes between healthy human individuals. General observations from the study: Against clonotypes common to all four donors, non-shared ones had lower generation probabilities.

The authors ran the assay at deep level. Replicate PCRs for sorted subsets used approximately 220 ng DNA; this equaled about 30,000 T cell genomes. Profiled with immunoSEQ multiplex PCR; TCRdb holds only in-frame clones, not every one. The sample records fewer than 1.6 million clones, approximately 98.5% being singletons. In its sample, this clone was seen once. Its specificity is unknown. Sequencing was carried out using naive CD4+ T cells sorted from blood. Sample subset: CD45RA+ positively selected. This sequence was found in a man aged 25 to 40 in good health.

In nucleotides, the CDR3 is TGTGCCAGTAGTATAACCAAGGGACGAACGGAAGCTTTCTTT. It translates to CASSITKGRTEAFF. The chain uses TRBV19 and TRBJ1-1, with a weak D call TRBD1 (5 bases). Germline CDR1 LNHDA, CDR2 SQIVND (reference sequence). The CDR3 length is 14 residues. V lost 2 bases to trimming and J lost 8 bases, with 15 bases between them.